This TCR beta chain appears in the sequencing data of a study of T-cell memory formation after mild COVID-19. The sample holds a few counts of this clonotype. TCRdb re-called the 5' RACE reads with MiXCR, one entry per CDR3 protein. The sample lists 300,000 to 400,000 distinct CDR3 sequences, 25% to 30% occurring once. Trimming took off 5 bases at V and 7 bases at J, with 14 bases between the two ends. This CDR3 contains 14 residues. Germline-derived CDR1 and CDR2 are SGHTA and FQGTGA. Sequenced material: PBMCs or a T cell subset sorted from them (not recorded which). The clonotype originates from an adult woman who had mild COVID-19 (a few samples of this study predate the infection). Cell type and time point are not known. The chain recombines TRBV7-3 with TRBJ2-2, with D possibly being TRBD2 (6 bases). CDR3 sequence: CASSRDSLIGELFF. CDR3 coding DNA: TGTGCCAGCAGCCGGGACTCCCTCATCGGGGAGCTGTTTTTT.